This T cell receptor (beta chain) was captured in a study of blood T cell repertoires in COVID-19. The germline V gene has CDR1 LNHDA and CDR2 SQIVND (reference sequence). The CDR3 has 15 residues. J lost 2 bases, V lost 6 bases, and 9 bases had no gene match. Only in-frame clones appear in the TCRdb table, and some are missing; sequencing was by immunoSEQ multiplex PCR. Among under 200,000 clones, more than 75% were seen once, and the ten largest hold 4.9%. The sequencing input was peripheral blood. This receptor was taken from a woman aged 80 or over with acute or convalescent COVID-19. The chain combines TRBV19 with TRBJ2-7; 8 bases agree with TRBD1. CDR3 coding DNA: TGTGCCAGTAGCCCCGGGGACAGGCCCACCTACGAGCAGTACTTC. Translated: CASSPGDRPTYEQYF.